This T cell receptor (beta chain) was obtained from a study of cytotoxic CD8 clonotypes in ibrutinib-treated CLL. Study context: The patients comprised more than ten relapsed/refractory and 15 treatment-naive cases, approximately 18 IGHV unmutated.

The protocol was immunoSEQ multiplex PCR, while the TCRdb copy is restricted to in-frame clones and leaves out a portion. The sample lists approximately 47,000 clones, 65% occurring once. V lost 0 bases and J lost 6, with 2 bases in between. The CDR3 consists of 11 residues. Looked up from germline, CDR1 is SGHRS and CDR2 is YFSETQ. The chain links TRBV5-1 to TRBJ2-3; D gene ambiguous. The clonotype was recovered from a human donor with chronic lymphocytic leukemia. Specimen: PBMCs, collected after 24 months of ibrutinib treatment. The DNA of the CDR3 is TGCGCCAGCAGCTTGGTCGATACGCAGTATTTT. This codes for CASSLVDTQYF.